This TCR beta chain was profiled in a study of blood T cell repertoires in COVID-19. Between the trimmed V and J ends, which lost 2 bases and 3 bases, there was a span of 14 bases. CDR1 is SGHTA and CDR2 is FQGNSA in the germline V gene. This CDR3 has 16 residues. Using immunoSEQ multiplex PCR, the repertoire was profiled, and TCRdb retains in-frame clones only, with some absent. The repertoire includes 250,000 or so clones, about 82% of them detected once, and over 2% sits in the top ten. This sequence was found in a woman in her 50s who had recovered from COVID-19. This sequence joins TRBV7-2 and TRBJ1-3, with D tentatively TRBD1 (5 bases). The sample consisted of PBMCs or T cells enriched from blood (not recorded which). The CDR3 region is CASSLIPRQLGNTIYF. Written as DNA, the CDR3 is TGTGCCAGCAGCTTAATACCTCGACAGCTTGGAAACACCATATATTTT. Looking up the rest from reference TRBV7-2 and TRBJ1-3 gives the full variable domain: GAGVSQSPSNKVTEKGKDVELRCDPISGHTALYWYRQSLGQGLEFLIYFQGNSAPDKSGLPSDRFSAERTGGSVSTLTIQRTQQEDSAVYLCASSLIPRQLGNTIYFGEGSWLTVV.